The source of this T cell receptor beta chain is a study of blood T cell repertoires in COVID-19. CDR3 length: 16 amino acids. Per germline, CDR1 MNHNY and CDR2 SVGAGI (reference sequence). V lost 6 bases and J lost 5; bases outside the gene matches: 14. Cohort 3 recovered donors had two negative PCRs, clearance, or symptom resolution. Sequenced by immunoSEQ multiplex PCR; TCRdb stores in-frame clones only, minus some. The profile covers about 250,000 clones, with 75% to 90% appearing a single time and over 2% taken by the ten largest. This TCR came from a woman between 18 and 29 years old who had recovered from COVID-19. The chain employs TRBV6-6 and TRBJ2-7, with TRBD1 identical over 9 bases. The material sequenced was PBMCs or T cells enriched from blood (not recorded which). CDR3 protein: CASSPRPGQGSHEQYF. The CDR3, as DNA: TGTGCCAGCAGCCCTAGACCGGGACAGGGAAGCCACGAGCAGTACTTC.